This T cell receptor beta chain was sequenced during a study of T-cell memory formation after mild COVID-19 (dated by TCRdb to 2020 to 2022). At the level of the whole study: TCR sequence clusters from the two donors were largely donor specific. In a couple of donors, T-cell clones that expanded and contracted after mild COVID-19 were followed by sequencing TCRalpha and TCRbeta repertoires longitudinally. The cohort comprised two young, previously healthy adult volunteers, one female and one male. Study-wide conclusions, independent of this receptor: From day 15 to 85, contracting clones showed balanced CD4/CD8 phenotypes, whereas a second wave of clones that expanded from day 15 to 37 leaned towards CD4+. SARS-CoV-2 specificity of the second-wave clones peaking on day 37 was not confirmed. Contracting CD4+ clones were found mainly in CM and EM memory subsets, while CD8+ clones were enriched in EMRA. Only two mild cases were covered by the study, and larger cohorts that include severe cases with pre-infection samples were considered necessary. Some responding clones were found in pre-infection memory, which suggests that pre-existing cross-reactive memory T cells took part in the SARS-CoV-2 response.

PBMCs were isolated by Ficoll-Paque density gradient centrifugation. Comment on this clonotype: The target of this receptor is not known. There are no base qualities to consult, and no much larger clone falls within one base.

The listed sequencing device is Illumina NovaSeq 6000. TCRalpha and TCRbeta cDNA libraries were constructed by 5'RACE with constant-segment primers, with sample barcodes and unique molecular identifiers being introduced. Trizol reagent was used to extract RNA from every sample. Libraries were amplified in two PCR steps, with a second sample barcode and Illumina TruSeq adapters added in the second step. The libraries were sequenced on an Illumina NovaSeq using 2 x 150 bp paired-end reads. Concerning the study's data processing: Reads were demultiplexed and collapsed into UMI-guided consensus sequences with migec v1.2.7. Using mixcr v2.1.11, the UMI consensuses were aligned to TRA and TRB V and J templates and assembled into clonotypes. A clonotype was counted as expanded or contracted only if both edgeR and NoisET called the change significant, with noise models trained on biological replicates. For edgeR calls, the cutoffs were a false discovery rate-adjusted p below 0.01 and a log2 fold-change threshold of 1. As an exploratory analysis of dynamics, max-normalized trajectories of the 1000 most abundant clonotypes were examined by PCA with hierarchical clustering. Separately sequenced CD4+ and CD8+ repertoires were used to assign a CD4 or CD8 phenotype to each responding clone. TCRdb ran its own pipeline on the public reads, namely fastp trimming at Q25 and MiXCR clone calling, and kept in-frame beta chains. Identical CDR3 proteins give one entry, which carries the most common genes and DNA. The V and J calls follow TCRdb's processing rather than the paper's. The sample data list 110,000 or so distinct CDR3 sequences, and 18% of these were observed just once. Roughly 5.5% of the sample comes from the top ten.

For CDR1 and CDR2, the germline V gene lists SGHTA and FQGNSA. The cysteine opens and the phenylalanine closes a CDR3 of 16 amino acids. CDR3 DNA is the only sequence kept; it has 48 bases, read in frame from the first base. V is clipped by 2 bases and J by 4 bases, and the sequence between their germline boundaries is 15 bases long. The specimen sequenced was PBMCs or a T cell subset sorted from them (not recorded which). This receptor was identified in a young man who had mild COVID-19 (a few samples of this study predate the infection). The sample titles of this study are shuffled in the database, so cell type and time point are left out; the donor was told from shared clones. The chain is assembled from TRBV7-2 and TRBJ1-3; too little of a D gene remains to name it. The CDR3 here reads CASSLTAPGAGNTIYF. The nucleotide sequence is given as TGTGCCAGCAGCTTAACGGCCCCCGGAGCCGGAAACACCATATATTTT.